This entry features one T cell receptor beta chain sequence. This receptor's antigen is unknown. A read error may produce the germline difference seen at one junction end. Using the deep immunoSEQ assay, multiplex PCR amplified TCR CDR3 regions from genomic DNA. For each cell subset, the extracted genomic DNA was distributed evenly across all wells of several immunoSEQ 96-well plates, and each plate served as one replicate. Each replicate PCR for sorted subsets received about 0.2 ug genomic DNA, equal to about 30,000 T cell genomes. Purified libraries were quantified with a Qubit 3.0 fluorometer, sized on a Bioanalyzer 2100, and re-quantified with the KAPA Library Quantification kit. Every immunoSEQ 96-well plate was sequenced on a dedicated single-read 150-cycle Illumina NextSeq 550 flow cell. The paper's data handling went like this. Because the immunoSEQ output held only junctional sequences and lacked quality scores, the filtering could not match the filtering applied to full-length reads. To assign V/J genes and CDR3, sequences were annotated against IMGT germline references using PyIR, a Python wrapper for IgBLAST v1.9. Reads with weak V/J assignments (E-value above 1e-6), missing CDR3, stop codons, out-of-frame junctions, or ambiguous translated residues were removed. A V3J clonotype was defined by an identical inferred V gene, J gene, and CDR3 amino acid sequence. The percentage overlap between two repertoires was calculated by dividing the number of shared unique clonotypes by the size of the smaller repertoire. Three approaches were used to assess repertoire richness: RTK rarefaction, the Chao1 estimator, and Recon v2.1 estimates of unobserved clonotypes. OLGA was used to compute generation probabilities for all TCRbeta clonotypes that the gDNA method yielded from a handful of donors. The table was pulled from immuneACCESS by TCRdb, which kept in-frame rearrangements only. Such tables lose some clones; where checked, under half of the loss comes from unresolved V genes, and the rest has no known cause. The V and J calls and clone size are taken from that table; D and trimming were inferred from the DNA. A total of about 750,000 clones appear in this sample, about 91% of them only once. The ten largest clones capture approximately 25% of the sample.

The sample is drawn from a study of shared clonotypes between healthy human individuals (dated by TCRdb to about 2020). For the study in its entirety: A couple of women and a few men aged 18 to 49 years were included in the cohort. For each donor, CD4 naive and CD4 memory were each run on three plates, CD8 naive on two plates, and CD8 memory on one plate. The study deeply sequenced blood TCR repertoires of about 5 healthy adults to estimate repertoire size and the extent of clonotype sharing between individuals. Different laboratories and diverse techniques were used to prepare libraries and sequence TCR repertoires, to increase sequencing depth and limit assay-specific biases. Between about 0.9 and 10 billion PBMCs per donor were obtained by leukapheresis. The paper as a whole reports these results and caveats: The genetic and exposure-history diversity represented was limited by the small number of donors. Higher generation probabilities were observed for clonotypes shared by all four sorted-subset donors than for non-shared clonotypes. Sampling was restricted to blood, and TCR repertoires in tissues likely differ from the TCR repertoires found in blood. Even with the large sequencing depth, rarefaction of the sorted-subset datasets indicated that sequencing was incomplete. Pairwise subsampling indicated that sequencing depth was expected to affect the degree of clonotype sharing among donors. Naive subsets generally had larger estimated clonotype richness than memory subsets did. Across a handful of donors, about 4.5% of naive CD4, approximately 3.5% of naive CD8, roughly 2.2% of memory CD4, and 0.4% to 0.45% of memory CD8 clonotypes were shared.

CD8 naive samples were obtained by positive selection for CCR7 among CD45RO-negative cells, yielding a CD45RA+CCR7+ population from which TemRA cells were excluded. Donors were healthy HIV-negative adults with no recently reported acute infections or vaccinations. Only Caucasian adults living in Nashville, Tennessee, USA were represented among the donors. Blood was obtained by leukapheresis, after which PBMCs were separated by Ficoll-Histopaque density gradient centrifugation and cryopreserved in liquid nitrogen vapor phase. Purity and quantity of every magnetically sorted T cell population were checked by analytical flow cytometry. From each sorted fraction, genomic DNA was isolated and quantified by UV absorbance on a Nanodrop 2000c. Reading from cysteine to phenylalanine, the CDR3 counts 13 amino acids. Only the CDR3 portion is preserved as DNA: 39 bases, with reading frame beginning at the first base. The germline V gene sets CDR1 to SQVTM and CDR2 to ANQGSEA.

The rearranged segments are TRBV29-1 and TRBJ2-7; matching of 5 bases hints at TRBD2 as the D gene. The clonotype was recovered from a man aged 25-40 years in good health. The sample taken for sequencing was naive CD8+ T cells sorted from blood. Per the publication, the cell subset or site label means: CD45RA+CCR7+. The nucleotide sequence is given as TGCAGCGTTGATCGGGGAAGTTCCTCCGAGCAGTACTTC. This is translated as CSVDRGSSSEQYF.